This T cell receptor (beta chain) was sequenced for a study of cytomegalovirus exposure and HLA in healthy donors (dated by TCRdb to about 2017). Notes on the research overall: According to a later analysis, one platform produced both the approximately 110 validation repertoires and the approximately 670 repertoires of the first cohort. Besides the first cohort of 550 to 750 subjects, a separate validation cohort made up of 120 different subjects was used. The study aimed to test whether signatures of past pathogen exposure could be identified by cataloging public T cell receptors. To predict cytomegalovirus infection status, the study brought together high-throughput TCR immunosequencing, statistical association of individual TCRs with disease status, and machine learning.

The protocol used for the library was the immunoSEQ multiplex PCR assay. Under the source paper's analysis protocol: A statistical classification framework was developed to diagnose cytomegalovirus status using the catalog of TCR beta chain sequences. What TCRdb holds here is the immuneACCESS table cut down to in-frame rearrangements. Part of the clones is not present; checked against another copy, under half of the missing clones reflect an unresolved V gene, and the others are unexplained. Clone size and the V and J calls come from that table; the DNA yielded D and trimming. The sample profile shows hundreds of thousands of clones; over 75% of them were found once. Approximately 2% of the sample goes to the ten largest clones. Separate from the approximately 670-subject first cohort, the validation cohort of 95 to 150 subjects was the group to which the donors belonged. Broad study findings and their caveats: Of the cluster scores, roughly 93% were above 0 in a later analysis, which found that TCRs clustered in the first cohort also tended to co-occur in the 130 or so validation repertoires. A later analysis lacked HLA typing for the validation cohort, so it scored co-occurrence in that cohort across all 120 repertoires. In the study, approximately 160 TCR beta chains were listed as associated with cytomegalovirus. While some public TCRs were present in many individuals, most TCR sequences turned up only very rarely across donors. Cytomegalovirus status was reported to be diagnosed by the classifier with high specificity and sensitivity in both the original and validation cohorts. According to the authors, the approach could potentially be generalized to other disease states and immunological phenotypes. Three of the identified cytomegalovirus-associated TCR beta chains were confirmed in vitro to be specific for cytomegalovirus antigens.

The germline V gene supplies CDR1 SGHRS and CDR2 YFSETQ. V is pared back by 2 bases and J by 9 bases, with 15 bases lying between the germline termini. The CDR3 runs 14 residues from the cysteine to the phenylalanine. This entry keeps only the CDR3 DNA: 42 bases, framed from base 1. Of note for this clone: Its binding antigen is unknown. Per-base quality was not reported, and no clone a single base away is much larger than it.

Sequencing used PBMCs. Here the chain combines TRBV5-1 and TRBJ2-1; the D gene assignment is ambiguous. The sequence derives from a woman under 30 in good health and CMV-seropositive. This receptor has the CDR3 CASSFDANAREQFF. The bases are TGCGCCAGCAGCTTCGATGCGAACGCGCGTGAGCAGTTCTTC.